A selection of T cell receptor beta chains follows, all from one sample in a study of beta chain features in type 1 diabetes. Here immunoSEQ multiplex PCR was the method, and the copy in TCRdb shows in-frame clones only, minus some. The sample shows 600,000 to 700,000 clones, roughly 12% of them seen only once. The sequenced material came from naive CD4+ T cells from blood. The receptors derive from a man in his thirties or forties with type 1 diabetes. Both conserved end residues are part of each CDR3. D genes are given only for firm matches. Rows may omit the clone size; those that give it use once, few, many or a size class.

size	D	V	J	DNA	CDR3
few	.	TRBV9	TRBJ1-6	TGTGCCAGCAGCGTAGGCAGGGCCTATAATTCACCCCTCCACTTT	CASSVGRAYNSPLHF
.	.	TRBV10-3	TRBJ2-7	TGTGCCATCAGTGAGTCGTGGGAGCAGTACTTC	CAISESWEQYF
few	.	TRBV19	TRBJ1-2	TGTGCCAGTAGCAGGAGACACGGCCCAAACTATGGCTACACCTTC	CASSRRHGPNYGYTF
few	.	TRBV7-9	TRBJ2-3	TGTGCCAGCATCCCGTATACAGATACGCAGTATTTT	CASIPYTDTQYF
.	.	TRBV10-3	TRBJ2-2	TGTGCCATCAGTGATCAGGCACCGACTGTCACCGGGGAGCTGTTTTTT	CAISDQAPTVTGELFF
.	.	TRBV7-9	TRBJ1-4	TGTGCCAGCAACCCCCTCGGGAGTGATGAAAAACTGTTTTTT	CASNPLGSDEKLFF
few	.	TRBV14	TRBJ2-1	TGTGCCAGCAGCACGGGTCGTCCTCTTCCCAATGAGCAGTTCTTC	CASSTGRPLPNEQFF
.	.	TRBV18	TRBJ2-3	TGTGCCAGCTCACAGCAAAGCCGTAGCACAGATACGCAGTATTTT	CASSQQSRSTDTQYF
.	.	TRBV7-2	TRBJ1-1	TGTGCCAGCAGCTTATATGAGGGGAACACTGAAGCTTTCTTT	CASSLYEGNTEAFF
.	.	TRBV5-4	TRBJ1-2	TGTGCCAGCAGCTTGGTGACAGATAACTATGGCTACACCTTC	CASSLVTDNYGYTF
.	.	TRBV15	TRBJ1-6	TGTGCCACCAGCAGGAAGGACGGGGTCGATAATTCACCCCTCCACTTT	CATSRKDGVDNSPLHF
.	TRBD2	TRBV18	TRBJ2-3	TGTGCCAGCTCACCACGCAGCGGGGCCGGCACAGATACGCAGTATTTT	CASSPRSGAGTDTQYF
few	.	TRBV7-9	TRBJ1-1	TGTGCCAGCAGCTCGTGGAACACTGAAGCTTTCTTT	CASSSWNTEAFF
few	.	TRBV6-5	TRBJ2-7	TGTGCCAGCAAAAGCCAGGGTATCCACGAGCAGTACTTC	CASKSQGIHEQYF
few	.	TRBV7-9	TRBJ1-4	TGTGCCAGCAGCTCGAGGACGATTAATGAAAAACTGTTTTTT	CASSSRTINEKLFF
.	.	TRBV9	TRBJ1-2	TGTGCCAGCAGCGTAGGGGGACCTAACTATGGCTACACCTTC	CASSVGGPNYGYTF
.	TRBD1	TRBV28	TRBJ2-7	TGTGCCAGCAGTTTAATTCTGGGACAGGAGGGTTCCTACGAGCAGTACTTC	CASSLILGQEGSYEQYF
.	.	TRBV7-2	TRBJ2-3	TGTGCCAGCAGCTTAGCGGGGGTAGATACGCAGTATTTT	CASSLAGVDTQYF
.	.	TRBV11-2	TRBJ2-7	TGTGCCAGCAGCCCTTCAGCCTTCAAGTACTTC	CASSPSAFKYF
.	.	TRBV28	TRBJ2-7	TGTGCCAGCAGTTTAAGGCGCGCGGTTCCCTACGAGCAGTACTTC	CASSLRRAVPYEQYF
.	TRBD1	TRBV5-4	TRBJ1-4	TGTGCCAGCAGCCAAGGACAGGGCGGCGAAAAACTGTTTTTT	CASSQGQGGEKLFF
.	.	TRBV6-5	TRBJ2-7	TGTGCCAGCAGTTCGGACGGATCAAGAACCTACGAGCAGTACTTC	CASSSDGSRTYEQYF
.	.	TRBV12-5	TRBJ2-3	TGTGCTAGTGGTTTAGAGGGCCCCACAGATACGCAGTATTTT	CASGLEGPTDTQYF
.	.	TRBV18	TRBJ1-5	TGTGCCAGCTCACCATCGGCAGGGGCCGACAATCAGCCCCAGCATTTT	CASSPSAGADNQPQHF
.	TRBD1	TRBV7-2	TRBJ2-4	TGTGCCAGCAGGAAGGACAGGGTCATAAACATTCAGTACTTC	CASRKDRVINIQYF
few	.	TRBV23-1	TRBJ1-1	TGCGCCAGCAGTCAATATCCGGGGGCGCGTGAAGCTTTCTTT	CASSQYPGAREAFF
.	.	TRBV5-4	TRBJ2-7	TGTGCCAGCAGCTCGGCCGTACGCTCCTACGAGCAGTACTTC	CASSSAVRSYEQYF
.	TRBD1	TRBV6-5	TRBJ2-3	TGTGCCAGCAGTTACCAGGGGGCGCAAGATACGCAGTATTTT	CASSYQGAQDTQYF
.	TRBD2	TRBV6-6	TRBJ2-5	TGTGCCATACGGGGGGGCCAAGAGACCCAGTACTTC	CAIRGGQETQYF
.	.	TRBV7-2	TRBJ2-6	TGTGCCAGCAGCTTAGCGGGAAGGTCCGGCTCTGGGGCCAACGTCCTGACTTTC	CASSLAGRSGSGANVLTF
.	.	TRBV6-6	TRBJ2-5	TGTGCCAGCAGGAGCCTCGGGTTTGAACAAGAGACCCAGTACTTC	CASRSLGFEQETQYF
.	.	TRBV5-6	TRBJ2-2	TGTGCCAGCCTCCGGCGACAGACCTCCTTGAACACCGGGGAGCTGTTTTTT	CASLRRQTSLNTGELFF
.	.	TRBV6-6	TRBJ1-3	TGTGCCAGCAGGTCCAGGGAAGCGGGAAACACCATATATTTT	CASRSREAGNTIYF
few	TRBD1	TRBV29-1	TRBJ1-2	TGCAGCGTTGAATCTCCAGGGGGTTATGGCTACACCTTC	CSVESPGGYGYTF
few	.	TRBV5-8	TRBJ2-1	TGTGCCAGCAGCTTGGAGTCGATAGGGAGCTCCTACAATGAGCAGTTCTTC	CASSLESIGSSYNEQFF
.	.	TRBV7-9	TRBJ2-7	TGTGCCAGCAGCTTAGCGCGGCGGCAGTACTTC	CASSLARRQYF
few	TRBD2	TRBV4-2	TRBJ2-4	TGTGCCAGCAGCCAAGTCCCAATCAGCGGGGGGCTAGCCAAAAACATTCAGTACTTC	CASSQVPISGGLAKNIQYF
few	TRBD1	TRBV7-9	TRBJ2-3	TGTGCCAGCAGCTACCTACAGGGGGCTTGGGGCACAGATACGCAGTATTTT	CASSYLQGAWGTDTQYF
.	TRBD1	TRBV7-2	TRBJ2-5	TGTGCCAGCAGCCTAGGGGGCTTTCAGGAGACCCAGTACTTC	CASSLGGFQETQYF
few	.	TRBV20-1	TRBJ2-7	TGCAGTGCCCCGACAGACTACGAGCAGTACTTC	CSAPTDYEQYF
.	TRBD1	TRBV5-6	TRBJ2-1	TGTGCCAGCAGCCCGGGAGGACAGGGGGCGCACAATGAGCAGTTCTTC	CASSPGGQGAHNEQFF
.	.	TRBV6-5	TRBJ1-4	TGTGCCAGCAGTTACCGAGGCTACGAAGATAATGAAAAACTGTTTTTT	CASSYRGYEDNEKLFF
.	.	TRBV30	TRBJ1-4	TGTGCCTGGGGACAGTTGGTACGCGAAAAACTGTTTTTT	CAWGQLVREKLFF
few	.	TRBV29-1	TRBJ1-1	TGCAGCGTTTTTGACAGGAACACTGAAGCTTTCTTT	CSVFDRNTEAFF
few	.	TRBV28	TRBJ2-7	TGTGCCAGCAGTTCCAACCCCCGGCGGGGCTACGAGCAGTACTTC	CASSSNPRRGYEQYF
few	.	TRBV7-2	TRBJ1-4	TGTGCCAGCAGCTTACGGACGGAAAATGAAAAACTGTTTTTT	CASSLRTENEKLFF
.	TRBD1	TRBV6-1	TRBJ1-5	TGTGCCAGCAGTACTGGACAGGCTGGCAATCAGCCCCAGCATTTT	CASSTGQAGNQPQHF
once	TRBD1	TRBV30	TRBJ1-2	TGTGCCTGGACAGGGGGGACCTATGGCTACACCTTC	CAWTGGTYGYTF
few	.	TRBV7-2	TRBJ2-1	TGTGCCAGCAGCTTAGCCCCGTCCTCCGCAGGGGCCAATGAGCAGTTCTTC	CASSLAPSSAGANEQFF
few	.	TRBV5-4	TRBJ1-4	TGTGCCAGCAGCTTGATATCGACACCCGAAAAACTGTTTTTT	CASSLISTPEKLFF
few	.	TRBV7-2	TRBJ1-1	TGTGCCAGCGGGGGACGGGGGAACACTGAAGCTTTCTTT	CASGGRGNTEAFF
few	TRBD1	TRBV5-4	TRBJ2-4	TGTGCCAGCAGCATGGGACAGGACTCAAACATTCAGTACTTC	CASSMGQDSNIQYF
few	.	TRBV27	TRBJ2-7	TGTGCCAGCAGTCAGGTTGCGAGCTCCTACGAGCAGTACTTC	CASSQVASSYEQYF